The 19 T cell receptor beta chains presented below share a single source sample, sequenced in a study of T cells in tumors after PD-1 blockade (dated 2019 in TCRdb). The receptor library was made with the immunoSEQ multiplex PCR assay. The source is immuneACCESS, and TCRdb retained only in-frame sequences with V and J called. Part of the clones is not carried over; for the studies checked, unresolved V genes explain less than half of this, and the remainder is unexplained. The sample yields more than 5,000 clones; roughly 80% were counted once. The top ten clones comprise around 48% of the sample. The material sequenced was PBMCs, taken after anti-PD-1 therapy. The receptors stem from a human donor with advanced basal cell or squamous cell carcinoma (not recorded which).

The count of this clone is one. The chain employs TRBV19 and TRBJ2-1, with 9 positions matching TRBD1. In germline, CDR1 is LNHDA, CDR2 SQIVND (reference sequence). Germline trimming cut 5 bases from V and 12 bases from J; bases unmatched to any gene: 17. The CDR3 is 16 residues long. The CDR3 loop is CASSPGTGFSGLWQFF. CDR3 DNA: TGTGCCAGTAGTCCCGGGACAGGGTTTAGCGGCCTCTGGCAGTTCTTC.

This chain links TRBV4-2 with TRBJ1-4; D not certain. The CDR3 is 15 amino acids. V dropped 4 bases and J dropped 0 bases, with 9 bases sitting between them. Germline CDR1 and CDR2: LGHNA and YNFKEQ. CDR3 sequence reads: CASSPGWATNEKLFF. The CDR3 DNA reads TGTGCCAGCAGCCCGGGATGGGCAACTAATGAAAAACTGTTTTTT.

This chain joins TRBV19 and TRBJ2-1; 8 positions agree with TRBD2. There are 15 residues in the CDR3. V shed 8 bases, J shed 8 bases, and the junction held 14 bases outside the gene matches. Germline V lookup: CDR1 LNHDA, CDR2 SQIVND (reference sequence). The CDR3 is CASSSGVAGRDEQFF. CDR3 coding DNA: TGTGCCAGTTCTTCTGGAGTAGCGGGGCGGGATGAGCAGTTCTTC. Together with reference TRBV19 and TRBJ2-1, the CDR3 gives the full variable domain: DGGITQSPKYLFRKEGQNVTLSCEQNLNHDAMYWYRQDPGQGLRLIYYSQIVNDFQKGDIAEGYSVSREKKESFPLTVTSAQKNPTAFYLCASSSGVAGRDEQFFGPGTRLTVL.

The chain uses TRBV12-3 or TRBV12-4 and TRBJ2-2; D is unresolved. Trimming removed 7 bases from V and 5 bases from J, with 11 bases in between. This CDR3 region has 13 residues. CDR3 region: CASTMGSTGELFF. CDR3 nucleotides: TGTGCCAGCACAATGGGGTCAACCGGGGAGCTGTTTTTT.

The chain employs TRBV3-1 (or the pseudogene TRBV3-2) and TRBJ2-7, with 8 bases lining up with TRBD1. V was pared by 1 base and J by 0 bases, with 2 bases of the junction left unmatched. CDR3 length: 15 amino acids. Germline V gives CDR1 LGHDT, CDR2 YNNKEL (reference sequence). The CDR3 DNA reads as TGTGCCAGCAGCCAAGGGGGGACAGGCTCCTACGAGCAGTACTTC. Its translation is CASSQGGTGSYEQYF.

The chain uses TRBV6-1 and TRBJ1-5; TRBD1 matches 9 bases. CDR3 length equals 16 residues. With V trimmed by 4 bases and J by 3 bases, 7 bases remained unmatched. The germline gives CDR1 MNHNS, CDR2 SASEGT. The CDR3 protein is CASSGIGQGNNQPQHF. The CDR3 nucleotides read TGTGCCAGCAGTGGGATCGGACAGGGGAACAATCAGCCCCAGCATTTT.

This rearrangement joins TRBV7-6 to TRBJ1-2, with D maybe TRBD1 (5 bases). The CDR3 loop spans 15 amino acids. Germline-derived CDR1 and CDR2 are SGHVS and FNYEAQ. Trimming took off 0 bases at V and 1 base at J, with 9 bases between the two ends. CDR3 DNA: TGTGCCAGCAGCTTAGCCGGCAGGGTTAACTATGGCTACACCTTC. This codes for CASSLAGRVNYGYTF.

A word on this clone: Germline is not matched at one junction end, which may reflect a read error. The chain is built from TRBV27 and TRBJ2-1; D is ambiguous. This CDR3 spans 11 amino acids. The germline gives CDR1 MNHEY, CDR2 SMNVEV (reference sequence). CDR3 amino acids: CASSFGQAWIF. Here the CDR3 DNA reads TGTGCCAGCAGTTTTGGGCAGGCCTGGATCTTC.

The chain links TRBV4-3 to TRBJ2-5; 8 bases agree with TRBD2. The length of the CDR3 is 17 residues. Looked up from germline, CDR1 is LGHNA and CDR2 is YSLEER. The trim removed 0 bases at V and 2 bases at J, leaving 8 bases unmatched. The CDR3 region is CASSQDVSGGTQETQYF. CDR3 DNA sequence: TGCGCCAGCAGCCAAGATGTGAGCGGGGGAACACAAGAGACCCAGTACTTC.

This clone has only a few counts. This chain connects TRBV5-4 to TRBJ2-7; D is perhaps TRBD1 or TRBD2 (5 bases each). This CDR3 has 14 residues. Germline V gene sequence: CDR1 SGHNT, CDR2 YYREEE (reference sequence). Between the trimmed V and J ends, which lost 0 bases and 0 bases, there was a span of 7 bases. CDR3 residues: CASSLAGSSYEQYF. CDR3 nucleotides: TGTGCCAGCAGCTTGGCAGGGAGCTCCTACGAGCAGTACTTC.

CDR3 residues: CASSGIADTQYF. The CDR3 DNA reads as TGCGCCAGCAGCGGGATCGCCGATACGCAGTATTTT. The chain employs TRBV10-2 and TRBJ2-3; D perhaps matches TRBD2 (5 bases). Trimming shortened V by 6 bases and J by 6 bases, and 10 bases separated the two germline ends. Germline lookup yields CDR1 WSHSY and CDR2 SAAADI. CDR3 size: 12 residues.

The chain recombines TRBV6-6 with TRBJ2-1; 7 bases match TRBD2. Germline trimming cut 2 bases from V and 5 bases from J; bases unmatched to any gene: 6. Germline V gene sequence: CDR1 MNHNY, CDR2 SVGAGI (reference sequence). The CDR3 has 15 residues. CDR3 nucleotides: TGTGCCAGCAGTTACGGACTAGACCCGAACAATGAGCAGTTCTTC. Translated, it gives CASSYGLDPNNEQFF.

This sequence joins TRBV6-5 and TRBJ2-3; D is unclear. CDR1 is MNHEY, CDR2 SVGAGI, per germline. V lost 6 bases and J 13 bases, leaving 17 bases between the germline ends. CDR3 length equals 12 residues. CDR3 coding DNA: TGTGCCAGCAGCCCGAGTAGAGTAGTTGAGTATTTT. This translates into CASSPSRVVEYF.

The rearrangement links TRBV27 to TRBJ2-2; D is perhaps TRBD1 or TRBD2 (5 bases each). Germline-derived CDR1 and CDR2 are MNHEY and SMNVEV (reference sequence). The CDR3 runs 14 residues. Trimming removed 6 bases at V and 6 bases at J, with 14 bases between. The CDR3 region has the DNA TGTGCCAGCAGCCGGGACCAAGTGTCCGGGGAGCTGTTTTTT. It encodes CASSRDQVSGELFF.

The rearrangement uses TRBV7-8 and TRBJ1-2; 11 bases line up with TRBD1. This CDR3 comprises 15 residues. Unmatched junction bases numbered 9, after V lost 4 bases and J lost 8 bases. Per the germline V gene, CDR1 is SGHVS and CDR2 is FQNEAQ. The CDR3 region is CASSSSGQGAGGYTF. Written as DNA, the CDR3 is TGTGCCAGCAGCTCGAGTGGACAGGGGGCTGGGGGCTACACCTTC.

This clone was detected only a few times. The chain uses TRBV24-1 and TRBJ2-2, with D hard to call. Germline V gives CDR1 KGHDR, CDR2 SFDVKD. V lost 2 bases and J 2 bases, leaving 11 bases between the germline ends. The CDR3 covers 16 residues. CDR3 loop: CATSDSRHLNTGELFF. In DNA form, the CDR3 reads TGTGCCACCAGTGATTCGAGGCACCTTAACACCGGGGAGCTGTTTTTT.

V usage is TRBV14 and J usage is TRBJ1-2; 8 bases map to TRBD1. Per germline, CDR1 SGHDN and CDR2 FVKESK. The CDR3 extends over 14 amino acids. V dropped 5 bases and J dropped 5; count of bases not matched to a gene: 7. CDR3 DNA sequence: TGTGCCAGCAGCATAACAGGGGGACTTTATGGCTACACCTTC. Its translation: CASSITGGLYGYTF.

This rearrangement joins TRBV7-2 to TRBJ1-4; 12 nucleotides match TRBD1. V was clipped by 5 bases and J by 7 bases; unmatched bases: 11. The germline CDR1 and CDR2 sequences are SGHTA and FQGNSA. This CDR3 is 17 amino acids long. CDR3 bases: TGTGCCAGCAGCAAGCCGGGACAGGGGGCAGGAGGTGAAAAACTGTTTTTT. Protein product: CASSKPGQGAGGEKLFF.

CDR3: CASSEAYRGLFQPQHF. The CDR3 bases are TGTGCCAGCAGTGAAGCGTACAGGGGGCTGTTTCAGCCCCAGCATTTT. The chain couples TRBV6-1 to TRBJ1-5; 9 bases are shared with TRBD1. The junction had 6 bases not matched to a gene; V was cut back by 0 bases and J by 6 bases. The V gene's germline CDR1 is MNHNS and CDR2 SASEGT. The CDR3 sequence is 16 residues long.